One and the same sample provided the 8 T cell receptor beta chains below, sequenced in a study of vaccination and CD4 T cells after COVID-19. The Oncomine TCR Beta short-read assay was what sequenced the DNA obtained from cultured CD4+ T cells. TCRdb independently ran MiXCR on the PCR reads; one entry per CDR3 protein. The sample holds 25,000 to 30,000 distinct CDR3 sequences, 35% to 50% seen once. Described time point: late sampling 161 to 241 days after vaccination in a few convalescent patients. Sample treatment: approximately nine-day PBMC culture with coronavirus spike peptide pools or control peptides (ViraFEST assay). Antigens for these TCRs are unknown. The source material was CD4+ T cells from blood, cultured in vitro, sampled about 7 months after SARS-CoV-2 vaccination. These receptor sequences come from a human donor who had recovered from COVID-19.

The gene calls are TRBV15 and TRBJ2-1, with TRBD2 matching over 13 bases. This CDR3 comprises 16 residues. The trim removed 4 bases at V and 7 bases at J, leaving 7 bases unmatched. The V gene's germline CDR1 is LNHNV and CDR2 YYDKDF (reference sequence). CDR3 nucleotides: TGTGCCACCAGCACAAGGACTAGCGGGAGTTCTAATGAGCAGTTCTTC. This encodes CATSTRTSGSSNEQFF.

This clonotype was detected a few times. V gene TRBV7-8 combines with J gene TRBJ2-7; 8 nucleotides align to TRBD1. With 10 bases clipped from V and 4 bases from J, the junction kept 12 bases outside the gene matches. The length of the CDR3 is 14 residues. Germline CDR1 SGHVS, CDR2 FQNEAQ. CDR3 in amino acids: CATRQGRLNYEQYF. The DNA of the CDR3 is TGTGCCACCAGACAGGGGAGGCTAAATTACGAGCAGTACTTC.

This clonotype was picked up a small number of times. In DNA form, the CDR3 reads TGTGCCATCAGTGATTCAGGGGGACGTTCCTACGAGCAGTACTTC. This encodes CAISDSGGRSYEQYF. The rearrangement links TRBV10-3 to TRBJ2-7; 7 bases match TRBD1. CDR3 size: 15 residues. With V trimmed by 3 bases and J by 1 base, 6 bases remained unmatched. From germline, CDR1 is ENHRY and CDR2 SYGVKD.

The CDR3 is CASKTKVFTYEQYF. CDR3 sequence (DNA): TGTGCCAGCAAAACCAAAGTTTTTACCTACGAGCAGTACTTC. This chain joins TRBV6-1 and TRBJ2-7; D gene uncertain. V lost 7 bases and J 2 bases, leaving 15 bases between the germline ends. Per germline, CDR1 MNHNS and CDR2 SASEGT. CDR3 length equals 14 residues.

The J gene is TRBJ1-2, the V gene TRBV6-2 or TRBV6-3; 9 positions match TRBD1. The CDR3 is 15 amino acids. V lost 4 bases, J lost 6 bases, and 9 bases stayed unmatched. The germline V gene encodes CDR1 MNHEY and CDR2 SVGEGT. The CDR3 DNA reads TGTGCCAGCAGTTCGGTACAGGGGGCCCGAGATGGCTACACCTTC. Translated: CASSSVQGARDGYTF.

The chain couples TRBV20-1 to TRBJ2-1; D might be TRBD2 (6 bases). Germline V lookup: CDR1 DFQATT, CDR2 SNEGSKA (reference sequence). V was clipped by 6 bases and J by 0 bases, with 12 bases between them. This CDR3 comprises 14 residues. The chain's CDR3 is CSATGARSYNEQFF. CDR3 DNA: TGCAGTGCAACGGGAGCTCGCTCCTACAATGAGCAGTTCTTC.

The table lists this clonotype with a few counts. The V and J genes are TRBV10-3 and TRBJ2-7, with 9 nucleotides matching TRBD2. CDR3 length: 14 amino acids. Trimming took 6 bases from V and 4 from J; bases not matched to a gene: 7. Germline CDR1 reads ENHRY; CDR2 reads SYGVKD. The CDR3 coding sequence is TGTGCCATCAGCGAAGCGGGAGGAGGGTACGAGCAGTACTTC. This sequence encodes CAISEAGGGYEQYF.

This sequence joins TRBV20-1 and TRBJ1-5, with 8 bases that match TRBD1. The CDR3 has 19 amino acids. Germline V gene data show CDR1 as DFQATT and CDR2 as SNEGSKA (reference sequence). V lost 3 bases to trimming and J lost 0 bases; unmatched junction nucleotides: 16. CDR3 in amino acids: CSARMRLDRDIYSNQPQHF. CDR3 sequence (DNA): TGCAGTGCTAGGATGCGGTTGGACAGGGATATTTATAGCAATCAGCCCCAGCATTTT.